This T cell receptor beta chain is from a study of CD8+CD57+ T cells in acquired aplastic anemia. Background on the study: Average CD4+ read depth in healthy donors was around 9.9 million reads. Findings of the study overall: In CD8+ cells, Simpson's diversity showed no significant difference between patients and controls. Twenty-nine sequences, all CD8+ CDR3, were shared between patients and controls.

Profiling of TCR beta VDJ combinations and CDR3 sequences used genomic DNA as template. A single record per CDR3 protein comes from TCRdb applying MiXCR to the reads. The sample records roughly 50,000 distinct CDR3 sequences, over 60% being singletons. A note on this clonotype: Antigen unknown.

CDR1 is SGHTA and CDR2 is FQGNSA in the germline V gene. The CDR3 contains 12 residues. The ends lost 3 bases at V and 8 bases at J; junction bases unmatched: 2. This receptor was identified in a human donor in good health, serving as a control. This chain joins TRBV7-2 and TRBJ1-1; 8 nucleotides align to TRBD1. Sequenced input: sorted CD4+, CD8+, or CD8+CD57+ T cells (not recorded which) from PBMCs. CDR3 loop: CASSLDREEAFF. CDR3 nucleotides: TGTGCCAGCAGCTTGGACAGGGAAGAAGCTTTCTTT.